The rows below give T cell receptor beta chains drawn from one sample of a study of cytomegalovirus exposure and HLA in healthy donors. Profiling relied on immunoSEQ multiplex PCR, and the TCRdb table lists in-frame clones only, not all of them. The table records tens of thousands of clones, roughly three quarters of them present only once. The sequencing input was PBMCs. These TCRs come from a young man in good health and CMV-seronegative. Both conserved end residues are part of each CDR3. The D gene is left open where the match is weak. Rows may omit the clone size; those that give it use once, few, many or a size class.

TRBD1	-	TRBV25-1	TRBJ2-7	TGTGCCAGCAGTGCACGGGACAGGTGGTCCTACGAGCAGTACTTC	CASSARDRWSYEQYF
TRBD1	-	TRBV10-3	TRBJ2-7	TGTGCCATCGTTCCGGGACAGGGGATGGGCGAGCAGTACTTC	CAIVPGQGMGEQYF
-	-	TRBV9	TRBJ2-7	TGTGCCAGCAGCGTAGGGGGCAGTACCTACGAGCAGTACTTC	CASSVGGSTYEQYF
TRBD1	-	TRBV5-1	TRBJ2-2	TGCGCCAGCAGCCCCCGACAGGGGACGAACACCGGGGAGCTGTTTTTT	CASSPRQGTNTGELFF
TRBD1	-	TRBV19	TRBJ2-7	TGTGCCAGTAGTATCGGGACAGATTATGCCGGCGAGCAGTACTTC	CASSIGTDYAGEQYF
-	-	TRBV30	TRBJ2-6	TGTGCCGAAAGACAGGCTGGGGCCAACGTCCTGACTTTC	CAERQAGANVLTF
-	-	TRBV6-5	TRBJ2-3	TGTGCCAGCAGTTACTCGAACACAGGGATCCCAGATACGCAGTATTTT	CASSYSNTGIPDTQYF
TRBD1	-	TRBV25-1	TRBJ2-3	TGTGCCAGCGTCGGGACAGGGAGCACAGATACGCAGTATTTT	CASVGTGSTDTQYF
TRBD2	-	TRBV10-3	TRBJ2-7	TGTGCCATCCGGGGGGACGAGTACGAGCAGTACTTC	CAIRGDEYEQYF
TRBD1	few	TRBV28	TRBJ2-6	TGTGCCAGCAGTCTCCTCGGACAGGGTCTCTCTGGGGCCAACGTCCTGACTTTC	CASSLLGQGLSGANVLTF
-	-	TRBV5-4	TRBJ1-2	TGTGCCAGCAGCTTGGACAGGGCCCCACTCTATGGCTACACCTTC	CASSLDRAPLYGYTF
-	-	TRBV6-5	TRBJ1-1	TGTGCCAGCAGTTACTCGCCAGGGTTCGTGAACACTGAAGCTTTCTTT	CASSYSPGFVNTEAFF
-	-	TRBV15	TRBJ1-1	TGTGCCACCAGCAGGCAGGGTTTGGGCACTGAAGCTTTCTTT	CATSRQGLGTEAFF
-	-	TRBV14	TRBJ1-2	TGTGCCAGCAGCCCTCGACAGGCTAACTATGGCTACACCTTC	CASSPRQANYGYTF
TRBD1	-	TRBV2	TRBJ1-2	TGTGCCAGCAGTGCGGACAGGGTTAGGGCCCCCAACTATGGCTACACCTTC	CASSADRVRAPNYGYTF
-	-	TRBV10-3	TRBJ1-4	TGTGCCATCAGTGGGGAGCAGGAAAAACTGTTTTTT	CAISGEQEKLFF
-	-	TRBV5-1	TRBJ2-1	TGCGCCAGCCGACTGAGCTCCTACAATGAGCAGTTCTTC	CASRLSSYNEQFF
TRBD2	-	TRBV6-5	TRBJ2-7	TGTGCCAGCAGTTACCTAGCGGGGGGGTTTGGGGAGCAGTACTTC	CASSYLAGGFGEQYF
TRBD1	-	TRBV7-9	TRBJ1-2	TGTGCCAGCAGCTTAGGCCTCAGGGGGACAGGGGATTTAAATGGCTACACCTTC	CASSLGLRGTGDLNGYTF
TRBD2	-	TRBV10-3	TRBJ2-5	TGTGCCATCAGTGAGTCGACTAGCACTGGCGAGACCCAGTACTTC	CAISESTSTGETQYF
-	-	TRBV15	TRBJ1-5	TGTGCCACCAGCAGAGACGAACCAGGGGCGGGGGGCAATCAGCCCCAGCATTTT	CATSRDEPGAGGNQPQHF
-	-	TRBV28	TRBJ1-4	TGTGCCAGCAGGGGGGGAAGCCCTAATGAAAAACTGTTTTTT	CASRGGSPNEKLFF
-	-	TRBV19	TRBJ1-1	TGTGCCAGTAGTATAGCGGTTAGGAGGGAGAACACTGAAGCTTTCTTT	CASSIAVRRENTEAFF
-	-	TRBV5-1	TRBJ1-1	TGCGCCAGCAGCTTGTACGGGTTTTACACTGAAGCTTTCTTT	CASSLYGFYTEAFF
TRBD1	-	TRBV9	TRBJ1-6	TGTGCCAGCAGTGGGGACAGACATAATTCACCCCTCCACTTT	CASSGDRHNSPLHF
-	-	TRBV14	TRBJ1-4	TGTGCCAGCAGCCAAGTGTATCTCGGAAAACTGTTTTTT	CASSQVYLGKLFF
-	-	TRBV5-6	TRBJ1-4	TGTGCCAGCAGCTTCGGACAGCGTAATGAAAAACTGTTTTTT	CASSFGQRNEKLFF
TRBD2	-	TRBV5-1	TRBJ2-1	TGCGCCAGCAGCGCGGGGGACTCATACAATGAGCAGTTCTTC	CASSAGDSYNEQFF
TRBD1	-	TRBV6-6	TRBJ2-7	TGTGCCAGCAGCATAGACAGGGGCCCTTTCCCCTACGAGCAGTACTTC	CASSIDRGPFPYEQYF
TRBD1	-	TRBV4-1	TRBJ1-6	TGCGCCAGCAGCCGGCAAGGACAGGGGGCCTATAATTCACCCCTCCACTTT	CASSRQGQGAYNSPLHF
-	few	TRBV30	TRBJ1-4	TGTGCCTGGAGCCCGTCTTCAACTAATGAAAAACTGTTTTTT	CAWSPSSTNEKLFF
-	-	TRBV30	TRBJ1-5	TGTGCCTGGAGTGTTGGAGGGGTGAATCAGCCCCAGCATTTT	CAWSVGGVNQPQHF
TRBD2	-	TRBV7-9	TRBJ2-5	TGTGCCAGCAGCTCGGGACTAGCGGAAGAGACCCAGTACTTC	CASSSGLAEETQYF
-	-	TRBV9	TRBJ1-1	TGTGCCAGCACCAATCCCCCCCGGGTGAACACTGAAGCTTTCTTT	CASTNPPRVNTEAFF
-	-	TRBV6-1	TRBJ2-3	TGTGCCAGGCCGCAACGGGAGCCGACAGATACGCAGTATTTT	CARPQREPTDTQYF
TRBD1	few	TRBV30	TRBJ1-2	TGTGCCTGGAGTGGACAGGGCTATGGCTACACCTTC	CAWSGQGYGYTF
TRBD2	-	TRBV10-1	TRBJ2-1	TGCGCCAGCTGCTCACGGGGGGGCCGAGAAAATGAGCAGTTCTTC	CASCSRGGRENEQFF
-	-	TRBV9	TRBJ1-1	TGTGCCAGCAGCGTAGGGTCGGACATGATGAACACTGAAGCTTTCTTT	CASSVGSDMMNTEAFF
-	-	TRBV12-5	TRBJ2-7	TGTGCTAGTGGTCCGGGAGTAGGGCTCAGCGAGCAGTACTTC	CASGPGVGLSEQYF
-	-	TRBV2	TRBJ1-1	TGTGCCAGCAGTGATCACCAAGGGCTCGAGGGGGACACTGAAGCTTTCTTT	CASSDHQGLEGDTEAFF
-	-	TRBV6-5	TRBJ2-3	TGTGCCAGCAGGCGGGACAGCACAGATACGCAGTATTTT	CASRRDSTDTQYF
TRBD1	-	TRBV15	TRBJ1-6	TGTGCCACCAGCAGCGGGACAGGGTCTTCACCCCTCCACTTT	CATSSGTGSSPLHF
-	-	TRBV28	TRBJ2-5	TGTGCCAGCAAGCCAGGGCAAGAGACCCAGTACTTC	CASKPGQETQYF
-	-	TRBV27	TRBJ1-6	TGTGCCAGCAGTTCAAGACAGGAGGATTCACCCCTCCACTTT	CASSSRQEDSPLHF
-	-	TRBV28	TRBJ1-2	TGTGCCAGCAGCAAGGGGCACGGCGGCTATGGCTACACCTTC	CASSKGHGGYGYTF
-	-	TRBV6-6	TRBJ1-2	TGTGCCAGCAGCCTGGACACAAACTATGGCTACACCTTC	CASSLDTNYGYTF
TRBD2	once	TRBV7-8	TRBJ2-1	TGTGCCAGCAGCTTTCTAGCGGGGGGGAATTTGGGGAATGAGCAGTTCTTC	CASSFLAGGNLGNEQFF
-	-	TRBV5-6	TRBJ1-5	TGTGCCAGCAGCTTGGGACTGGGCAATCAGCCCCAGCATTTT	CASSLGLGNQPQHF
TRBD2	-	TRBV7-8	TRBJ2-7	TGTGCCAGCAGCTTAGCGCCGCGGGGGGGCAGTGACGAGCAGTACTTC	CASSLAPRGGSDEQYF
-	-	TRBV6-5	TRBJ1-1	TGTGCCACCACACCAGGGGAGAGCACTGAAGCTTTCTTT	CATTPGESTEAFF
-	-	TRBV6-5	TRBJ1-2	TGTGCCAGCAGTTACTCGGCGGGCGTGGGCTACACCTTC	CASSYSAGVGYTF
TRBD1	-	TRBV25-1	TRBJ1-2	TGTGCCAGCAGTCCAGGGGGCGCCGGCTATGGCTACACCTTC	CASSPGGAGYGYTF
TRBD2	-	TRBV28	TRBJ2-1	TGTGCCAGCAGTTTAGCGGGGGGGGCCTACAATGAGCAGTTCTTC	CASSLAGGAYNEQFF
TRBD1	few	TRBV5-1	TRBJ2-7	TGCGCCAGCAGCTCCCTACAGGGGGCTTACTACGAGCAGTACTTC	CASSSLQGAYYEQYF
-	-	TRBV7-9	TRBJ1-1	TGTGCCCCGAGTCGGGAGCTCGAGAACACTGAAGCTTTCTTT	CAPSRELENTEAFF
TRBD1	-	TRBV7-9	TRBJ2-1	TGTGCCAGCAGCTATACAGGGGCCATCAATGAGCAGTTCTTC	CASSYTGAINEQFF
-	-	TRBV19	TRBJ1-1	TGTGCCACTACGGGACTCAACACTGAAGCTTTCTTT	CATTGLNTEAFF
TRBD1	-	TRBV6-5	TRBJ2-1	TGTGCCAGCAGTTACTCGGGACAGGGGAATGAGCAGTTCTTC	CASSYSGQGNEQFF
TRBD1	-	TRBV5-6	TRBJ2-1	TGTGCCAGCAGCCCATCGGGGGGACAGGGTTTTAATGAGCAGTTCTTC	CASSPSGGQGFNEQFF
TRBD1	few	TRBV19	TRBJ2-6	TGTGCCAGTAGGAGCAGAGGGGGCGCGGGGGCCAACGTCCTGACTTTC	CASRSRGGAGANVLTF